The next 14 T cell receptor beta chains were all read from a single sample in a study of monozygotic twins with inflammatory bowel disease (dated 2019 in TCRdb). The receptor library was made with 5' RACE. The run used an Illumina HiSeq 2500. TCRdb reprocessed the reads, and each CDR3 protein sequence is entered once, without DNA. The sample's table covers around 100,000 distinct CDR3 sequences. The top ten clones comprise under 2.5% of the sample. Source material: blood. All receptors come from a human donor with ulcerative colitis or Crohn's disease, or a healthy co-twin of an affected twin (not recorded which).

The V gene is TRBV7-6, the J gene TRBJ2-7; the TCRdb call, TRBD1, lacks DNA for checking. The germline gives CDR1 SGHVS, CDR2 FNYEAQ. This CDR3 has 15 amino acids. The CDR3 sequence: CASSLDRGSSYEQYF.

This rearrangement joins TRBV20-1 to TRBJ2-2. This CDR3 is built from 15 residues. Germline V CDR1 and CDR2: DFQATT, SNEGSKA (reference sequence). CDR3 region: CSAGRGWKNTGELFF.

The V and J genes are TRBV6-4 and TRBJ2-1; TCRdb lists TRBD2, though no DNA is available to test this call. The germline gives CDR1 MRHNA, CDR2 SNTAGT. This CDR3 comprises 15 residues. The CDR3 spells CASSEAGGSYNEQFF.

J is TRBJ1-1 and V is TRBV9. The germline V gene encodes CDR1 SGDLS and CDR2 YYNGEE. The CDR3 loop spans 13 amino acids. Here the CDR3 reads CASSVVPAIEAFF. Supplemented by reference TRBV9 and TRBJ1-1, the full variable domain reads DSGVTQTPKHLITATGQRVTLRCSPRSGDLSVYWYQQSLDQGLQFLIQYYNGEERAKGNILERFSAQQFPDLHSELNLSSLELGDSALYFCASSVVPAIEAFFGQGTRLTVV.

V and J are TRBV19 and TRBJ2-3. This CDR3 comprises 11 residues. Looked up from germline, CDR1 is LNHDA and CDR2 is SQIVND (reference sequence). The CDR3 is CASSIADTQYF.

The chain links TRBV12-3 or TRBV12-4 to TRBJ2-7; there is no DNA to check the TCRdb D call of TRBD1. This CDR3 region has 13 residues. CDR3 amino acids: CASSLRQVGEQYF.

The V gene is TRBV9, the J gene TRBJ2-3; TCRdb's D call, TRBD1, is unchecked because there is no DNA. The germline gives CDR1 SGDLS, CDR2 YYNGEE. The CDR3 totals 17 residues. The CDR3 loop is CASSASIGAKYTDTQYF.

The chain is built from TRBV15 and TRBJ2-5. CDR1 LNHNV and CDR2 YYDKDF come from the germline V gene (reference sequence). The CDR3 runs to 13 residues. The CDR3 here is CATRQSRQETQYF. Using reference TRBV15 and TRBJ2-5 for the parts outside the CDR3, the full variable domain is DAMVIQNPRYQVTQFGKPVTLSCSQTLNHNVMYWYQQKSSQAPKLLFHYYDKDFNNEADTPDNFQSRRPNTSFCFLDIRSPGLGDTAMYLCATRQSRQETQYFGPGTRLLVL.

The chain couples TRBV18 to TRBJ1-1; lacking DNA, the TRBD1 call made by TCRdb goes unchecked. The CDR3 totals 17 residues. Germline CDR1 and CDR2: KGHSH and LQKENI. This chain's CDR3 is CASSPGLSGAVRTEAFF.

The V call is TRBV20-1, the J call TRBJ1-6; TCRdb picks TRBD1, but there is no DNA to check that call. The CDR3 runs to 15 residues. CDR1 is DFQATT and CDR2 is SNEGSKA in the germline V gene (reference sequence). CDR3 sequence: CSANKGQMYNSPLHF.

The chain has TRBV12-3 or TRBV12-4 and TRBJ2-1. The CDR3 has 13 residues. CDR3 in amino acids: CASSSNSYNEQFF.

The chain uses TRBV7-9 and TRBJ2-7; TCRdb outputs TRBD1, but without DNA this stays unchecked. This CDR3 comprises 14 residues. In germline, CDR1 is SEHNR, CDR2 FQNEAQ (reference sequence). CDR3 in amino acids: CASSFDRVPYEQYF.

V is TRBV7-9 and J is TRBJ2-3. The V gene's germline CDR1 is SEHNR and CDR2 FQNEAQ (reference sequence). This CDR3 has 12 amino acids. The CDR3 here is CASSAEADTQYF.

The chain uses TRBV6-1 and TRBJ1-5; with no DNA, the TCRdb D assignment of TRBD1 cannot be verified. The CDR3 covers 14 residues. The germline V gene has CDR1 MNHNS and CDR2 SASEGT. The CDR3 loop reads CASRRRGLNQPQHF.